A few counts support the clone carrying this T cell receptor (beta chain). Its antigen remains unidentified. These data belong to a study of T-cell memory formation after mild COVID-19. Study-level results: There was a balanced CD4/CD8 profile in clones contracting day 15 to 85, and later expanders leaned CD4+. CD4+ contracting clones were found mainly in CM and EM, and CD8+ ones in EMRA.

The TCR alpha and TCR beta cDNA libraries, bearing sample barcodes and UMIs, were generated by 5'RACE using constant-segment primers. A single record per CDR3 protein comes from TCRdb applying MiXCR to the 5' RACE reads. The sample has 250,000 to 300,000 distinct CDR3 sequences, under 8.5% seen once. From germline, CDR1 is SGHRS and CDR2 YFSETQ. V lost 4 bases and J 1 base, leaving 12 bases between the germline ends. The CDR3 consists of 14 residues. The sequence was collected from a man between 18 and 29 years old who had mild COVID-19 (a few samples of this study predate the infection). Cell type and time point are not known. The chain joins TRBV5-1 to TRBJ2-7, with TRBD2 as a possible D gene (5 bases). Specimen: PBMCs or a T cell subset sorted from them (not recorded which). This CDR3 is CASSQSAGSYEQYF. The DNA of the CDR3 is TGCGCCAGCAGCCAGTCTGCGGGTTCCTACGAGCAGTACTTC.